The 9 T cell receptor beta chains given below trace back to one sample, sequenced in a study of fetal regulatory T cell absence and autoimmunity. Produced via immunoSEQ multiplex PCR; TCRdb's table is partial and in-frame only. The table has 95,000 or so clones, 72% seen once; the top ten hold roughly 2%. Sequenced input: pancreas tissue. The receptors originated from a male donor with IPEX syndrome.

The chain combines TRBV10-3 with TRBJ2-7, with TRBD2 identical over 11 bases. The CDR3 is made up of 21 amino acids. CDR1 and CDR2 (germline): ENHRY, SYGVKD. Losses at the gene ends were 0 bases for V and 1 base for J; bases not matched to a gene: 17. The CDR3 coding sequence is TGTGCCATCAGTGAGTCTTATAGGGGGCGCGGGCTAGCGGGAGGATCCTACGAGCAGTACTTC. Translating it yields CAISESYRGRGLAGGSYEQYF.

V and J are TRBV4-2 and TRBJ2-7; TRBD2 aligns across 9 bases. This CDR3 has 15 amino acids. The V and J ends lost 7 bases and 3 bases, in that order; junction bases with no gene match: 10. Germline assignment: CDR1 LGHNA and CDR2 YNFKEQ. The CDR3 DNA is TGTGCCAGCACCCCAGATAATAGCGGGGGCTACGAGCAGTACTTC. It yields the protein CASTPDNSGGYEQYF.

The rearrangement uses TRBV9 and TRBJ2-5; no firm D call. Germline V gene lookup returns CDR1 SGDLS and CDR2 YYNGEE. Trimming removed 0 bases at V and 0 bases at J, with 3 bases between. The CDR3 is 13 amino acids. The CDR3 spells CASSVGDQETQYF. The CDR3 DNA reads TGTGCCAGCAGCGTAGGGGACCAAGAGACCCAGTACTTC. The full variable domain, its missing parts supplied by reference TRBV9 and TRBJ2-5, is DSGVTQTPKHLITATGQRVTLRCSPRSGDLSVYWYQQSLDQGLQFLIQYYNGEERAKGNILERFSAQQFPDLHSELNLSSLELGDSALYFCASSVGDQETQYFGPGTRLLVL.

This chain connects TRBV6-1 to TRBJ2-7; D unclear. The germline V gene has CDR1 MNHNS and CDR2 SASEGT. Trimming pared 1 base from V and 2 bases from J, leaving 6 bases between. There are 13 residues in the CDR3. The CDR3 region has the DNA TGTGCCAGCAGTGAAGTCCTCCCCTACGAGCAGTACTTC. Protein sequence: CASSEVLPYEQYF.

The J gene is TRBJ1-3, the V gene TRBV6-1; D is unresolved. This CDR3 is 15 amino acids long. CDR1 MNHNS and CDR2 SASEGT come from the germline V gene. V lost 5 bases and J 0 bases, leaving 11 bases between the germline ends. The CDR3 nucleotides are TGTGCCAGCAGTACGCTAGGTATCTCTGGAAACACCATATATTTT. This sequence encodes CASSTLGISGNTIYF.

The chain employs TRBV27 and TRBJ2-7; 9 bases agree with TRBD2. The junction had 5 bases not matched to a gene; V was cut back by 5 bases and J by 3 bases. Germline CDR1 MNHEY, CDR2 SMNVEV (reference sequence). CDR3 length equals 14 residues. The DNA of the CDR3 is TGTGCCAGCAGTCTAGCGGGACCCTACTACGAGCAGTACTTC. Its translation is CASSLAGPYYEQYF.

CDR3 sequence: CASSQELGAGVNTEAFF. In DNA, the CDR3 is TGCGCCAGCAGCCAAGAACTGGGGGCGGGGGTGAACACTGAAGCTTTCTTT. The chain recombines TRBV4-1 with TRBJ1-1, with TRBD1 as a possible D gene (6 bases). Germline values: CDR1 MGHRA, CDR2 YSYEKL. This CDR3 has 17 residues. Trimming cost V 0 bases and J 0 bases, with 14 bases left between them.

The rearrangement joins TRBV9 to TRBJ2-1; 9 bases map to TRBD2. Germline V lookup: CDR1 SGDLS, CDR2 YYNGEE. The CDR3 spans 19 residues. Trimming removed 0 bases from V and 0 bases from J; junction bases left unmatched: 10. The CDR3 region is CASSVGGASGASSYNEQFF. The CDR3 DNA follows: TGTGCCAGCAGCGTAGGTGGGGCTAGCGGGGCGAGCTCCTACAATGAGCAGTTCTTC. Looking up the rest from reference TRBV9 and TRBJ2-1 gives the full variable domain: DSGVTQTPKHLITATGQRVTLRCSPRSGDLSVYWYQQSLDQGLQFLIQYYNGEERAKGNILERFSAQQFPDLHSELNLSSLELGDSALYFCASSVGGASGASSYNEQFFGPGTRLTVL.

The chain's CDR3 is CASSQSPRETQYF. CDR3 DNA: TGCGCCAGCAGTCAATCCCCCAGGGAGACCCAGTACTTC. The chain recombines TRBV23-1 with TRBJ2-5, with D uncertain. TRBV23-1 is designated an ORF whose function remains uncertain. CDR3 length equals 13 residues. V lost 0 bases, J lost 5 bases, and 7 bases lay in between.